This T cell receptor (beta chain) was sequenced for a study of preoperative IRX-2 immunotherapy in early breast cancer (dated by TCRdb to 2018 to 2020). Library generation was performed with the immunoSEQ multiplex PCR assay. TCRdb stores this immuneACCESS table with in-frame sequences only. Part of the clones is absent; in the studies checked, under half of the shortfall reflects unresolved V genes, and no reason is known for the rest. This sample lists roughly 34,000 clones; around nine tenths were detected once. The ten biggest clones cover 1.6% of the sample. Per the publication, the treatment or condition label means: preoperative locoregional IRX-2 cytokine immunotherapy. The samples were obtained from a phase Ib study that tested preoperative, locoregional IRX-2 cytokine immunotherapy designed to prime immune responses. Patients with early-stage breast cancer who were given IRX-2 before surgery served as donors.

Comment on this clone: The clone's antigen remains unknown. One base away there is no much larger clone; base qualities are not given.

A distance of 14 bases separates the germline ends of V and J, which lose 6 bases and 1 base respectively. CDR1 and CDR2, looked up from the germline V gene (reference sequence), are LNHDA and SQIVND. The CDR3 starts with the cysteine, ends with the phenylalanine, and has 15 residues. Just the 45-base CDR3 DNA is kept, in frame starting at base 1. This receptor was taken from a human donor with breast cancer. The chain is made from TRBV19 and TRBJ2-3; a tentative D call is TRBD1 (6 bases match). Sequenced here: tumor tissue, sampled after IRX-2 immunotherapy. The CDR3 protein: CASSYTGMGTDTQYF. At the DNA level, the sequence is TGTGCCAGTAGCTACACAGGGATGGGCACAGATACGCAGTATTTT.